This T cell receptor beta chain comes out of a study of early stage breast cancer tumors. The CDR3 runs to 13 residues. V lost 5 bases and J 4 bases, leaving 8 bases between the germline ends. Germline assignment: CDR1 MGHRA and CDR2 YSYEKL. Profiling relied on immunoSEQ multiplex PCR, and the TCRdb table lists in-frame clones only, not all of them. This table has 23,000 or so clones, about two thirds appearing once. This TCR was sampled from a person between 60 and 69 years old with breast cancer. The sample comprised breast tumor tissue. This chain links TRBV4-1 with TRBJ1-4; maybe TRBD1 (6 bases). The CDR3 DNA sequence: TGCGCCAGCAGCGGCAGGGGTAATGAAAAACTGTTTTTT. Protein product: CASSGRGNEKLFF.